These 14 T cell receptor delta chains came from one sample sequenced in a study of gamma-delta T cells after stem cell transplantation. With CATT, TCRdb re-called clones from the RT-PCR reads. The profile shows about 1,300 delta-chain clones, 3% to 4% of them singletons. The source material was gamma-delta T cells. The receptor source for this set is a human donor. It is not recorded whose cells these are; they may come from a transplant donor.

This clone was counted a few times. This chain links TRDV1 with TRDJ1, with a possible D match to TRDD3 (10 bases). Germline CDR1 reads TSWWSYY; CDR2 reads QGS. Trimming left V 4 bases short and J 0 bases short, with 30 bases between. The CDR3 spans 21 residues. The CDR3 nucleotides are TGTGCTCTTGGGGGGCCTTCCTACGTAGGGGGGATACGGGGGTACACCGATAAACTCATCTTT. Translated: CALGGPSYVGGIRGYTDKLIF.

This clone qualifies as medium-sized. Other DNA sequences in the sample encode the same CDR3. The chain combines TRDV2 with TRDJ1; 9 nucleotides line up with TRDD3. CDR1 and CDR2 from the germline V gene are GEAIGNYY and EKD. V gave up 2 bases and J gave up 2 bases; unmatched junction bases: 8. CDR3 length: 16 residues. The CDR3 reads CACDILGEPGTDKLIF. The CDR3, as DNA: TGTGCCTGTGACATACTGGGGGAGCCAGGGACCGATAAACTCATCTTT.

This clone is judged medium-sized (0.01 to 0.1%). V usage is TRDV2 and J usage is TRDJ1, with 9 bases matching TRDD3. This CDR3 spans 15 amino acids. CDR1 is GEAIGNYY, CDR2 EKD, per germline. The trim removed 0 bases at V and 3 bases at J, leaving 4 bases unmatched. The CDR3 DNA follows: TGTGCCTGTGACACCGTGGGGGATAGATCCGATAAACTCATCTTT. Translated: CACDTVGDRSDKLIF.

This clone was found a few times. A much larger clonotype is one base distant, so this may be a read error. The same CDR3 arises from other DNA sequences in this sample as well. The CDR3 spells CACDPKKVRVRGKLIF. In nucleotides, the CDR3 is TGTGCTTGTGACCCCAAAAAAGTACGTGTTCGGGGTAAACTCATCTTT. The chain has TRDV2 and TRDJ1; D is unresolved. The CDR3 contains 16 residues. Germline V gene sequence: CDR1 GEAIGNYY, CDR2 EKD.

This clone was seen more than once but under ten times. At one end, the junction sequence differs from germline, possibly due to a read error. This rearrangement joins TRDV2 to TRDJ3, with D hard to call. The CDR3 sequence is 20 residues long. CDR1 GEAIGNYY and CDR2 EKD come from the germline V gene. CDR3 amino acids: CACDTGGAGVISCDTRPMFF. The CDR3 bases are TGTGCCTGTGACACTGGAGGTGCAGGGGTTATCTCCTGTGACACCCGACCGATGTTTTTC.

On this clone: A far larger clone is one base from this, pointing to a likely read error. V is TRDV2 and J is TRDJ3; 7 nucleotides line up with TRDD3. The J gene is absent in TCRdb and was assigned here via DNA matching to germline. The CDR3 has 23 amino acids. Germline V CDR1 and CDR2: GEAIGNYY, EKD. The chain's CDR3 is CARDSPGSGGLRKYSWDTRQMFF. In DNA form, the CDR3 reads TGTGCCCGTGACTCCCCAGGTAGTGGGGGACTACGCAAATACTCCTGGGACACCCGACAGATGTTTTTC.

About this clone: A single base is all that separates this from a far larger clone, so a read error is likely. The V gene is TRDV2, the J gene TRDJ1; TRDD3 matches at 13 bases. The length of the CDR3 is 19 residues. From germline, CDR1 is GEAIGNYY and CDR2 EKD. The DNA for the CDR3 is TGTGCCTGTGACACACTTACTGGGGGATACGCCGCGCAGGGGGATAGACTCATCTTT. This codes for CACDTLTGGYAAQGDRLIF.

In the case of this clone: This may arise from a read error, as a much more abundant clone is one base away. The chain uses TRDV2 and TRDJ1, with 9 bases matching TRDD3. The germline V gene encodes CDR1 GEAIGNYY and CDR2 EKD. CDR3 length: 15 residues. This CDR3 reads CACDTHPGGSDRLIF. The CDR3 nucleotides read TGTGCCTGTGACACCCACCCTGGGGGATCCGATAGACTCATCTTT.

Concerning this clone itself: It may be a read error: a sequence one base away is much more abundant. This sample includes further DNA sequences coding for the same CDR3. The genes are TRDV2 and TRDJ1, with 9 bases identical to TRDD3. The V gene's germline CDR1 is GEAIGNYY and CDR2 EKD. The CDR3 contains 14 residues. The CDR3 loop reads CACDRLGDTDKLIF. The CDR3 DNA is TGTGCCTGTGACAGACTGGGGGACACCGATAAACTTATCTTT.

With regard to this clone: Other nucleotide sequences from this sample produce the same CDR3. The J gene is TRDJ3, the V gene TRDV2, with 9 bases matching TRDD3. The trim removed 1 base at V and 2 bases at J, leaving 17 bases unmatched. The germline gives CDR1 GEAIGNYY, CDR2 EKD. CDR3 length: 22 residues. The CDR3 coding sequence is TGTGCCTGTGACACGCTCCAGAGGACTGGGGGACTGCCAGCCTGGGACACCCGACAGATGTTTTTC. Its translation: CACDTLQRTGGLPAWDTRQMFF.

This clone came up a few times. This DNA translates differently at residue 3 from the TCRdb protein, which is that of a much larger clone; a read error is likely, and the protein shown is the DNA's own translation. This rearrangement joins TRDV2 to TRDJ3; unclear D gene. This CDR3 has 14 residues. CDR1 GEAIGNYY and CDR2 EKD come from the germline V gene. V gave up 9 bases and J gave up 3 bases, with 11 bases separating them. In nucleotides, the CDR3 is TGTGCCACCTCGGCAGTCTGGGACACCCGACAGATGTTTTTC. It specifies CATSAVWDTRQMFF.

Turning to this clone: This likely traces to a read error, being one base from a far larger clone. At the DNA level, this CDR3 is encoded by other sequences in the same sample as well. This chain connects TRDV2 to TRDJ1; 9 bases line up with TRDD3. The V and J ends lost 0 bases and 3 bases, in that order; junction bases with no gene match: 16. The germline gives CDR1 GEAIGNYY, CDR2 EKD. The CDR3 consists of 19 residues. The CDR3 loop reads CACDTVGGQGDTVSDKLIF. The CDR3 region has the DNA TGTGCCTGTGACACCGTGGGGGGCCAGGGGGATACAGTGTCCGATAAACTCATCTTT.

This clone occurred a few times. A much larger clone lies a single base off, so this may be a read error. The rearrangement uses TRDV2 and TRDJ1, with 10 bases that match TRDD3. The germline gives CDR1 GEAIGNYY, CDR2 EKD. There are 18 residues in the CDR3. The DNA of the CDR3 is TGTGCCTGTGGCACCTTGGAGACTGGGGGATCAGAAGGTAATAAACTCATCTTT. Translated, it gives CACGTLETGGSEGNKLIF.

This clone is termed large. V usage is TRDV2 and J usage is TRDJ1; TRDD3 agrees at 8 bases. CDR3 length: 17 amino acids. Germline V gene sequence: CDR1 GEAIGNYY, CDR2 EKD. V shed 1 base and J 5 bases; nucleotides not matched to a gene: 14. This CDR3 reads CACDTLVGDGGLDKLIF. In DNA form, the CDR3 reads TGTGCCTGTGACACTTTGGTGGGGGATGGAGGGCTTGATAAACTCATCTTT.